These T cell receptor beta chains were read from a single sample in a study of shared T cell receptors in the human thymus. TCRdb keeps only in-frame clones here, not all; method: immunoSEQ multiplex PCR. The table lists 700,000 or so clones, 70% to 90% of them singletons, with 0.0095% to 0.013% in the top ten. This sample also belongs to another study, concerning human thymus T cells.

The sample was thymocytes. These receptor sequences come from a girl less than two years old with a congenital heart defect. The CDR3 runs from the conserved cysteine through the conserved F or W. The D gene is left open where the match is weak.

v_gene,j_gene,d_gene,CDR3aa,CDR3nt
TRBV7-9,TRBJ1-5,-,CASSLERGDGGGNQPQHF,TGTGCCAGCAGCTTAGAACGTGGAGATGGAGGGGGCAATCAGCCCCAGCATTTT
TRBV28,TRBJ1-5,-,CASRGTGSNQPQHF,TGTGCCAGCAGGGGTACAGGAAGCAATCAGCCCCAGCATTTT
TRBV19,TRBJ2-7,-,CASSIDPDGTYEQYF,TGTGCCAGTAGTATAGACCCCGACGGGACATACGAGCAGTACTTC
TRBV5-6,TRBJ1-1,-,CASSLGDKAFF,TGTGCCAGCAGCTTAGGGGATAAAGCTTTCTTT
TRBV4-1,TRBJ2-7,TRBD2,CASSQENLAGKIEQYF,TGCGCCAGCAGCCAAGAGAATCTAGCGGGGAAAATCGAGCAGTACTTC
TRBV5-3,TRBJ1-4,TRBD1,CARSLPRGTGAVSEKLFF,TGTGCCAGAAGCTTGCCCCGCGGGACAGGGGCGGTCTCTGAAAAACTGTTTTTT
TRBV5-1,TRBJ1-6,-,CASSLSLGDNSPLHF,TGCGCCAGCAGCTTGAGTCTGGGAGATAATTCACCCCTCCACTTT
TRBV28,TRBJ2-2,-,CASSNRVTGELFF,TGTGCCAGCAGCAACAGGGTCACCGGGGAGCTGTTTTTT
TRBV2,TRBJ1-5,-,CASRARPGPGNQPQHF,TGTGCCAGCAGAGCTCGGCCGGGTCCGGGCAATCAGCCCCAGCATTTT
TRBV5-1,TRBJ1-2,-,CASSLEESYGYTF,TGCGCCAGCAGCTTGGAGGAGAGCTATGGCTACACCTTC
TRBV5-1,TRBJ2-5,-,CASSPKQVSCETQYF,TGCGCCAGCAGCCCAAAACAGGTTTCGTGTGAGACCCAGTACTTC